A selection of T cell receptor beta chains follows, all from one sample in a study of siplizumab effects on memory and regulatory T cells. Sequencing was performed with immunoSEQ multiplex PCR; in TCRdb, only in-frame clones are kept and a portion is missing. The repertoire includes about 100,000 clones, over 90% of them detected once, and around 0.62% sits in the top ten. Sequences were obtained from Tregs sorted from blood. The receptors derive from a human donor in good health. Each CDR3 is given with its conserved first and last residue. Fields, in order: J gene, CDR3 length, D gene, clone size, V gene, CDR3 protein, CDR3 DNA. D genes are given only for firm matches. Size tells how often a clone was seen (once, few, many) or the class of an expanded clone, and some rows leave it out.

TRBJ2-1,15,.,many,TRBV11-2,CASSLRWGAYNEQFF,TGTGCCAGCAGCTTAAGGTGGGGTGCTTACAATGAGCAGTTCTTC
TRBJ1-5,14,TRBD1,.,TRBV19,CASKRDRVNQPQHF,TGTGCCAGTAAAAGGGACAGGGTCAATCAGCCCCAGCATTTT
TRBJ1-4,15,.,.,TRBV5-6,CASSLEGATNEKLFF,TGTGCCAGCAGCTTGGAGGGCGCAACTAATGAAAAACTGTTTTTT
TRBJ2-5,14,TRBD1,.,TRBV7-7,CASSLGTGGETQYF,TGTGCTAGCAGCTTGGGGACAGGGGGAGAGACCCAGTACTTC
TRBJ1-5,13,.,.,TRBV6-1,CASSELDNQPQHF,TGTGCCAGCAGTGAACTGGATAATCAGCCCCAGCATTTT
TRBJ2-3,16,.,once,TRBV9,CASSVAGRLNTDTQYF,TGTGCCAGCAGCGTAGCCGGTCGGCTAAACACAGATACGCAGTATTTT
TRBJ2-1,16,.,few,TRBV11-1,CASSLAGSGPYNEQFF,TGTGCCAGCAGCTTAGCGGGGAGCGGCCCCTACAATGAGCAGTTCTTC
TRBJ1-5,12,.,.,TRBV2,CASRAPDQPQHF,TGTGCCAGCAGAGCCCCCGATCAGCCCCAGCATTTT
TRBJ2-1,14,TRBD2,.,TRBV4-1,CASSQASGRNEQFF,TGCGCCAGCAGCCAAGCTAGCGGGAGGAATGAGCAGTTCTTC
TRBJ1-1,13,.,once,TRBV30,CAWSMTGFTEAFF,TGTGCCTGGAGTATGACGGGTTTCACTGAAGCTTTCTTT
TRBJ1-5,12,.,.,TRBV6-1,CASSEADQPQHF,TGTGCCAGCAGTGAAGCGGATCAGCCCCAGCATTTT
TRBJ2-3,15,.,.,TRBV27,CASSLGRTSTDTQYF,TGTGCCAGCAGTTTAGGGCGGACAAGCACAGATACGCAGTATTTT
TRBJ1-5,14,.,.,TRBV6-1,CASRKSRGPQPQHF,TGTGCCAGCAGAAAATCCAGGGGCCCTCAGCCCCAGCATTTT
TRBJ2-1,15,TRBD2,.,TRBV5-1,CASSRGGSTYNEQFF,TGCGCCAGCAGCCGCGGGGGGTCAACCTACAATGAGCAGTTCTTC
TRBJ2-5,15,TRBD1,.,TRBV5-4,CASSRQGQNQETQYF,TGTGCCAGCAGCCGTCAGGGACAGAATCAAGAGACCCAGTACTTC
TRBJ2-5,13,.,.,TRBV25-1,CASRRLGAATQYF,TGTGCCAGCAGGAGGCTGGGGGCCGCGACCCAGTACTTC
TRBJ2-7,13,.,.,TRBV7-2,CASSNDYAYEQYF,TGTGCCAGCAGCAACGACTATGCCTACGAGCAGTACTTC
TRBJ1-6,16,TRBD1,few,TRBV5-1,CASSLDVGQNNSPLHF,TGCGCCAGCAGCTTGGATGTGGGACAGAATAATTCACCCCTCCACTTT
TRBJ1-1,13,.,.,TRBV6-5,CASRSGFYTEAFF,TGTGCCAGCAGGTCAGGGTTTTACACTGAAGCTTTCTTT
TRBJ2-3,15,TRBD2,.,TRBV29-1,CSVDRREVDTDTQYF,TGCAGCGTTGATCGGCGGGAGGTTGACACAGATACGCAGTATTTT
TRBJ2-3,14,.,.,TRBV5-1,CASSLDVVADTQYF,TGCGCCAGCAGCTTGGACGTGGTGGCGGATACGCAGTATTTT
TRBJ1-5,14,.,.,TRBV4-3,CASSPDSSNQPQHF,TGCGCCAGCAGCCCAGATTCCAGCAATCAGCCCCAGCATTTT
TRBJ2-3,13,.,.,TRBV5-6,CASSLVATDTQYF,TGTGCCAGCAGCTTGGTAGCCACAGATACGCAGTATTTT
TRBJ1-2,12,.,.,TRBV10-3,CAASDSNYGYTF,TGTGCCGCCAGTGACAGTAACTATGGCTACACCTTC
TRBJ1-1,13,.,.,TRBV13,CASSFRGIAEAFF,TGTGCCAGCAGCTTTAGAGGCATCGCTGAAGCTTTCTTT
TRBJ2-3,15,TRBD1,.,TRBV27,CASRRQGYITDTQYF,TGTGCCAGCAGGCGACAGGGGTATATAACAGATACGCAGTATTTT
TRBJ2-7,17,TRBD1,.,TRBV9,CASSVGTQTGGFYEQYF,TGTGCCAGCAGCGTAGGTACACAAACAGGGGGGTTTTACGAGCAGTACTTC
TRBJ2-3,13,.,.,TRBV6-6,CASSYSDTDTQYF,TGTGCCAGCAGTTACTCCGACACAGATACGCAGTATTTT
TRBJ2-2,19,TRBD2,.,TRBV5-1,CASSRGTSGAPANTGELFF,TGCGCCAGCAGCCGGGGGACTAGCGGGGCCCCAGCGAACACCGGGGAGCTGTTTTTT
TRBJ1-2,13,.,.,TRBV6-5,CASSYPSGDGYTF,TGTGCCAGCAGTTACCCTTCGGGCGATGGCTACACCTTC
TRBJ2-5,14,TRBD1,.,TRBV11-3,CASSPGTDQETQYF,TGTGCCAGCAGCCCTGGGACAGACCAAGAGACCCAGTACTTC
TRBJ1-4,15,.,.,TRBV13,CASSLKLDTSEKLFF,TGTGCCAGCAGCTTAAAGCTGGACACTAGTGAAAAACTGTTTTTT
TRBJ2-5,14,TRBD1,.,TRBV9,CASSQDRVGETQYF,TGTGCCAGCAGCCAAGACAGGGTTGGGGAGACCCAGTACTTC
TRBJ2-5,15,TRBD1,.,TRBV9,CASSVASTGGETQYF,TGTGCCAGCAGCGTAGCTTCTACAGGGGGCGAGACCCAGTACTTC